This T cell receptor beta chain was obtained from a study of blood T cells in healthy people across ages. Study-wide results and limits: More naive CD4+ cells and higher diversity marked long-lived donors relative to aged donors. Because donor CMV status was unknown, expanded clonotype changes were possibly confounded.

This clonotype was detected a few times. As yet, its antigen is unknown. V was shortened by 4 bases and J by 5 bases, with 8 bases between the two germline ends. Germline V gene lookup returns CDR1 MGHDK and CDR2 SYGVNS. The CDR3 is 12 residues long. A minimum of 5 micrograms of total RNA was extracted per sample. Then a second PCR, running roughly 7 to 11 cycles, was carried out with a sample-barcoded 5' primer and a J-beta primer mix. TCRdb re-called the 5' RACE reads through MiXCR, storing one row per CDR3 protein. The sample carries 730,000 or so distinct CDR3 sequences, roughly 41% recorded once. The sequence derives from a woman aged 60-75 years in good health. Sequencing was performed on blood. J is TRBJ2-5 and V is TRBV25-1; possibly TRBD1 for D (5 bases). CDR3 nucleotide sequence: TGTGCCAGCAGTGGGGGCTCGGAGACCCAGTACTTC. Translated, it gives CASSGGSETQYF.